A few counts support the clone carrying this T cell receptor (beta chain). As it was prepared, the TCRbeta library received unique molecular identifiers. MiXCR was run by TCRdb on the PCR reads, yielding one entry per CDR3 protein. The sample lists a few hundred thousand distinct CDR3 sequences, around 15% occurring once. The sample originates from a study of T-cell reconstitution after alpha-beta-depleted transplantation in children. The germline CDR1 and CDR2 sequences are LGHDT and YNNKEL (reference sequence). The CDR3 sequence is 16 residues long. V lost 1 base and J 2 bases, leaving 13 bases between the germline ends.

The sequence was collected from a boy under two years old who had a stem cell transplant for Wiskott-Aldrich syndrome, so the T cells may come from the graft donor. Sequenced here: PBMCs, mostly from graft donor cells, sampled 360 days after TCRalphabeta/CD19-depleted stem cell transplant. This rearrangement joins TRBV3-1 to TRBJ2-3, with D hard to call. The CDR3 DNA sequence: TGTGCCAGCAGCCAAGGAAGGGTAGGCCCCACAGATACGCAGTATTTT. Amino acids: CASSQGRVGPTDTQYF.